Below are 30 T cell receptor beta chains sequenced from a single sample in a study of identical twins. MiXCR, applied by TCRdb to the 5' RACE reads, yields one record per CDR3 protein. The table has about 720,000 distinct CDR3 sequences, over 8.5% seen once. The sample was also linked to a second study, of yellow fever vaccine responses in identical twins.

Sequenced material: PBMCs. The receptors shown here come from a woman younger than 35 in good health.

The chain employs TRBV20-1 and TRBJ2-5, with D tentatively TRBD1 (5 bases). V dropped 3 bases and J dropped 7 bases, with 12 bases sitting between them. This CDR3 is 12 amino acids long. The V gene's germline CDR1 is DFQATT and CDR2 SNEGSKA (reference sequence). This CDR3 reads CSARNWQGTQYF. The CDR3 nucleotides are TGCAGTGCTAGGAATTGGCAGGGGACCCAGTACTTC.

This clonotype was detected a few times. V gene TRBV7-2 combines with J gene TRBJ2-7; 9 bases are shared with TRBD1. The junction had 7 bases not matched to a gene; V was cut back by 1 base and J by 0 bases. The CDR3 has 17 residues. Germline V lookup: CDR1 SGHTA, CDR2 FQGNSA. This chain's CDR3 is CASSLVGLGQGSYEQYF. The CDR3 DNA is TGTGCCAGCAGCTTAGTAGGTTTGGGACAGGGCTCCTACGAGCAGTACTTC.

The DNA of the CDR3 is TGCGCCAGCAGCCAAGATCTGCCTAGCGGGACTTACAATGAGCAGTTCTTC. Translation: CASSQDLPSGTYNEQFF. The gene calls are TRBV4-3 and TRBJ2-1, with 9 nucleotides matching TRBD2. The germline V gene has CDR1 LGHNA and CDR2 YSLEER. The length of the CDR3 is 17 residues. V lost 0 bases and J lost 4; bases outside the gene matches: 7.

This sequence joins TRBV24-1 and TRBJ2-1; D is perhaps TRBD1 (6 bases). CDR3 length: 17 amino acids. Trimming left V 4 bases short and J 5 bases short, with 20 bases between. The germline V gene encodes CDR1 KGHDR and CDR2 SFDVKD. CDR3 residues: CATSEVGQMGSDNEQFF. CDR3 DNA: TGTGCCACCAGTGAAGTTGGACAGATGGGTAGCGACAATGAGCAGTTCTTC.

J is TRBJ2-7 and V is TRBV20-1; unclear D gene. Trimming cost V 0 bases and J 5 bases, with 17 bases left between them. In germline, CDR1 is DFQATT, CDR2 SNEGSKA (reference sequence). The CDR3 is 15 amino acids. CDR3 amino acids: CSARDPLRSFHEQYF. The CDR3 DNA follows: TGCAGTGCTAGAGATCCCCTACGCAGTTTCCACGAGCAGTACTTC.

This clonotype has just a few counts. J is TRBJ2-7 and V is TRBV6-5; 8 bases align to TRBD2. Germline CDR1 MNHEY, CDR2 SVGAGI. The J segment lost 4 bases and the V segment lost 7 bases, leaving 3 bases of the junction unmatched. The CDR3 is made up of 12 amino acids. CDR3 in amino acids: CASTGGGYEQYF. The CDR3 DNA reads TGTGCCAGCACCGGCGGGGGGTACGAGCAGTACTTC.

The chain employs TRBV6-5 and TRBJ2-5; D possibly corresponds to TRBD2 (6 bases). The CDR3 length is 15 residues. Germline V CDR1 and CDR2: MNHEY, SVGAGI. Deletions cut 2 bases from V and 3 bases from J, with 13 bases between. CDR3 nucleotide sequence: TGTGCCAGCAGTTACGCCGGGACTGTTAAAGAGACCCAGTACTTC. This encodes CASSYAGTVKETQYF.

This chain joins TRBV9 and TRBJ2-7, with D uncertain. The germline V gene has CDR1 SGDLS and CDR2 YYNGEE. This CDR3 has 14 amino acids. Trimming took 0 bases from V and 2 from J, leaving 9 bases between them. CDR3 sequence reads: CASSVDNRAYEQYF. The CDR3 DNA reads TGTGCCAGCAGCGTAGACAACAGAGCCTACGAGCAGTACTTC.

This chain uses TRBV7-2 with TRBJ2-1; TRBD1 agrees at 7 bases. Germline loops: CDR1 SGHTA, CDR2 FQGNSA. Germline trimming cut 5 bases from V and 4 bases from J; bases unmatched to any gene: 8. The CDR3 runs to 15 residues. CDR3 sequence: CASSPDRAVYNEQFF. The CDR3 DNA follows: TGTGCCAGCAGCCCTGACAGGGCCGTATACAATGAGCAGTTCTTC.

This clonotype was detected many times. The V gene is TRBV28, the J gene TRBJ2-1; 12 nucleotides align to TRBD2. The germline V gene encodes CDR1 MDHEN and CDR2 SYDVKM. The CDR3 totals 15 residues. The V segment lost 6 bases and the J segment 4 bases; nucleotides outside the gene matches: 4. The CDR3 region has the DNA TGTGCCAGCAGCCGACTAGCGGGAGTTTACAATGAGCAGTTCTTC. Translated, it gives CASSRLAGVYNEQFF.

Of note for this clonotype: This may be a read error: a much more frequent sequence differs by one nucleotide. V usage is TRBV6-5 and J usage is TRBJ1-1; D gene uncertain. The CDR3 has 14 amino acids. V lost 0 bases and J 1 base, leaving 6 bases between the germline ends. Germline V gives CDR1 MNHEY, CDR2 SVGAGI. CDR3 residues: CASSYSRGNTEAFF. CDR3 in DNA: TGTGCCAGCAGTTACTCGAGAGGGAACACTGAAGCTTTCTTT.

The CDR3 loop reads CASSQVLRETQYF. CDR3 DNA sequence: TGCGCCAGCAGCCAAGTGCTTCGGGAGACCCAGTACTTC. V gene TRBV4-1 combines with J gene TRBJ2-5; D is unresolved. The CDR3 runs 13 residues. Germline V lookup: CDR1 MGHRA, CDR2 YSYEKL. The V end was cut by 1 base, the J end by 5 bases, with 8 bases between.

The table lists this clonotype with many counts. The gene calls are TRBV20-1 and TRBJ2-3, with D possibly being TRBD2 (6 bases). The CDR3 runs to 13 residues. V was cut by 3 bases and J by 1 base, with 8 bases left in between. Germline V CDR1 and CDR2: DFQATT, SNEGSKA (reference sequence). The CDR3 spells CSARERGTDTQYF. The CDR3 nucleotides are TGCAGTGCTAGGGAGCGGGGCACAGATACGCAGTATTTT.

This clonotype was detected only a few times. The rearrangement uses TRBV30 and TRBJ2-7; TRBD2 is a possible D gene (5 bases). Between the trimmed V and J ends, which lost 0 bases and 1 base, there was a span of 10 bases. The CDR3 covers 14 residues. Looked up from germline, CDR1 is GTSNPN and CDR2 is SVGIG (reference sequence). CDR3 sequence: CAWSVGGGSYEQYF. The CDR3 region has the DNA TGTGCCTGGAGTGTAGGAGGCGGTTCCTACGAGCAGTACTTC.

V and J are TRBV25-1 and TRBJ2-7; 9 bases fit TRBD2. In germline, CDR1 is MGHDK, CDR2 SYGVNS. Losses at the gene ends were 6 bases for V and 4 bases for J; bases not matched to a gene: 13. The CDR3 contains 16 residues. CDR3 coding DNA: TGTGCCAGCAGCCCCCCAGGACTAGCGATTATTTACGAGCAGTACTTC. As protein: CASSPPGLAIIYEQYF.

This chain joins TRBV4-1 and TRBJ2-7, with D possibly being TRBD1 (6 bases). Per the germline V gene, CDR1 is MGHRA and CDR2 is YSYEKL. This CDR3 is built from 13 residues. V was shortened by 6 bases and J by 6 bases, with 15 bases between the two germline ends. For the CDR3, the DNA is TGCGCCAGCAGTCACCGGACAGACAGCGAGCAGTACTTC. Protein product: CASSHRTDSEQYF.

This clonotype was seen ten or more times. The chain is built from TRBV2 and TRBJ2-1, with TRBD1 identical over 10 bases. Trimming took 6 bases from V and 6 from J; bases not matched to a gene: 5. This CDR3 is 14 amino acids long. The germline CDR1 and CDR2 sequences are SNHLY and FYNNEI. Here the CDR3 DNA reads TGTGCCAGCAGGGCCAGGGACAGGGGCAATGAGCAGTTCTTC. This codes for CASRARDRGNEQFF.

The chain joins TRBV6-5 to TRBJ2-3; 9 positions match TRBD1. J gave up 0 bases and V 4 bases, and 5 bases lay outside the gene matches. Germline V CDR1 and CDR2: MNHEY, SVGAGI. The CDR3 sequence is 16 residues long. The CDR3 sequence is CASSSWGQGSTDTQYF. The CDR3 DNA is TGTGCCAGCAGTTCTTGGGGACAGGGTAGCACAGATACGCAGTATTTT.

This clonotype has at least ten counts. V and J are TRBV15 and TRBJ2-3; D unclear. Trimming stripped 5 bases from V and 4 bases from J, with 13 bases between. The germline V gene encodes CDR1 LNHNV and CDR2 YYDKDF (reference sequence). The CDR3 has 14 amino acids. CDR3 DNA sequence: TGTGCCACCAGCTGGCGATCGCGCCCAGATACGCAGTATTTT. Residues: CATSWRSRPDTQYF.

V and J are TRBV3-1 and TRBJ2-3, with a tentative D call TRBD1 (6 bases). Germline-derived CDR1 and CDR2 are LGHDT and YNNKEL (reference sequence). This CDR3 has 12 amino acids. The germline V and J ends were trimmed by 2 bases and 12 bases, with 12 bases remaining between them. The CDR3, as DNA: TGTGCCAGCAGCCAACAGGGGCAATCACAGTATTTT. Its protein product is CASSQQGQSQYF.

The table lists this clonotype with a few counts. CDR3 sequence reads: CASSTQGRGQPQHF. CDR3 in DNA: TGTGCCAGCAGTACACAGGGACGAGGCCAGCCCCAGCATTTT. The rearrangement joins TRBV6-1 to TRBJ1-5; perhaps TRBD1 as D (6 bases). V was shortened by 5 bases and J by 7 bases, with 15 bases between the two germline ends. Germline values: CDR1 MNHNS, CDR2 SASEGT. The CDR3 consists of 14 residues.

CDR3 loop: CASSETDYTEAFF. CDR3 in DNA: TGTGCCAGCAGTGAGACAGATTACACTGAAGCTTTCTTT. This rearrangement joins TRBV6-4 to TRBJ1-1, with a possible D match to TRBD1 (5 bases). Germline CDR1 and CDR2: MRHNA and SNTAGT. Trimming cost V 3 bases and J 3 bases, with 8 bases left between them. The CDR3 is 13 amino acids.

The chain recombines TRBV5-6 with TRBJ1-1; 10 nucleotides line up with TRBD1. Germline V gene data show CDR1 as SGHDT and CDR2 as YYEEEE. The CDR3 length is 14 residues. V lost 4 bases to trimming and J lost 10 bases; unmatched junction nucleotides: 10. This CDR3 is CASSIDRGHDGAFF. In nucleotides, the CDR3 is TGTGCCAGCAGCATAGACAGGGGGCATGATGGAGCTTTCTTT.

This clonotype showed up just a few times. CDR3 DNA sequence: TGCAGCGGGACGGTCGACTCCTACGAGCAGTACTTC. This sequence encodes CSGTVDSYEQYF. The rearrangement links TRBV29-1 to TRBJ2-7; D ambiguous. CDR3 length: 12 residues. With 7 bases removed from V and 0 bases from J, the gap between germline ends came to 10 bases. Germline lookup yields CDR1 SQVTM and CDR2 ANQGSEA.

The V gene is TRBV7-9, the J gene TRBJ2-1; 10 bases are shared with TRBD2. Germline V CDR1 and CDR2: SEHNR, FQNEAQ (reference sequence). V lost 6 bases and J lost 5; bases outside the gene matches: 7. This CDR3 is 15 amino acids long. CDR3 loop: CASRPAGGPHNEQFF. The CDR3 coding sequence is TGTGCCAGCAGACCAGCGGGAGGGCCTCACAATGAGCAGTTCTTC.

Only a few counts were recorded for this clonotype. V usage is TRBV6-5 and J usage is TRBJ2-5; D possibly corresponds to TRBD2 (5 bases). CDR3 length equals 15 residues. V lost 8 bases, J lost 4 bases, and 20 bases lay in between. Germline V gene sequence: CDR1 MNHEY, CDR2 SVGAGI. The CDR3 protein is CASGIQRVLGETQYF. DNA for the CDR3: TGTGCCAGCGGTATACAGAGGGTTCTAGGAGAGACCCAGTACTTC.

V and J are TRBV7-9 and TRBJ2-7; weak D call: TRBD2 (5 bases). Trimming pared 4 bases from V and 5 bases from J, leaving 15 bases between. The CDR3 has 14 residues. Germline V lookup: CDR1 SEHNR, CDR2 FQNEAQ (reference sequence). DNA for the CDR3: TGTGCCAGCAGCTACCCGTCGGGGTTCGACGAGCAGTACTTC. It translates to CASSYPSGFDEQYF.

This clonotype was recorded many times. The chain employs TRBV7-9 and TRBJ1-5, with a possible D match to TRBD1 (6 bases). This CDR3 has 15 amino acids. Trimming stripped 5 bases from V and 3 bases from J, with 14 bases between. CDR1 SEHNR and CDR2 FQNEAQ come from the germline V gene (reference sequence). As DNA, the CDR3 is TGTGCCAGCAGCGCCGGACAGAACCACAATCAGCCCCAGCATTTT. This sequence encodes CASSAGQNHNQPQHF.

Ten or more counts support this clonotype. J is TRBJ2-7 and V is TRBV6-1; D is unclear. CDR3 length equals 14 residues. CDR1 and CDR2 from the germline V gene are MNHNS and SASEGT. Trimming shortened V by 1 base and J by 1 base, and 8 bases separated the two germline ends. CDR3 region: CASSEEPGSYEQYF. For the CDR3, the DNA is TGTGCCAGCAGTGAAGAGCCAGGTTCCTACGAGCAGTACTTC.

V and J are TRBV11-2 and TRBJ2-3; perhaps TRBD2 as D (6 bases). Germline V lookup: CDR1 SGHAT, CDR2 FQNNGV. The CDR3 covers 16 residues. V was cut by 3 bases and J by 0 bases, with 13 bases left in between. The CDR3 reads CASSFGGLASTDTQYF. Written as DNA, the CDR3 is TGTGCCAGCAGCTTTGGTGGTCTAGCGAGCACAGATACGCAGTATTTT.